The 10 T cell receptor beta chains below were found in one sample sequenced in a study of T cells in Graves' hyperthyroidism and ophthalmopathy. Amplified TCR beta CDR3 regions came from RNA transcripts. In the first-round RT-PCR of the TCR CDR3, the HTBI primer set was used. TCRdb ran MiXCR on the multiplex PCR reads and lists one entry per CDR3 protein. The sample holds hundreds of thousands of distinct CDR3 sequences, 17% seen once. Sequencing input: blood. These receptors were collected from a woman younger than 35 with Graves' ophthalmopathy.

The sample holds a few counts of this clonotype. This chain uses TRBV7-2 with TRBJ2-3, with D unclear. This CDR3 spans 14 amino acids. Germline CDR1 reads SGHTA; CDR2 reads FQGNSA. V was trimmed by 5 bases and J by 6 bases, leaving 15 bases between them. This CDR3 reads CASSTGLLRDTQYF. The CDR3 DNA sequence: TGTGCCAGCAGCACGGGCCTATTGCGGGATACGCAGTATTTT.

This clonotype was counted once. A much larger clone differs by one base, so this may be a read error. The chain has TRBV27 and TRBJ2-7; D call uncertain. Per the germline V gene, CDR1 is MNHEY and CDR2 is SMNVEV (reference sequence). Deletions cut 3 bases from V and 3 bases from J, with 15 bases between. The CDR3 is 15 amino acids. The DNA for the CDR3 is TGTGCCAGCAGTTTTGGGCAGGAACAATTCTACGAGCAGTACTTC. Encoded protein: CASSFGQEQFYEQYF.

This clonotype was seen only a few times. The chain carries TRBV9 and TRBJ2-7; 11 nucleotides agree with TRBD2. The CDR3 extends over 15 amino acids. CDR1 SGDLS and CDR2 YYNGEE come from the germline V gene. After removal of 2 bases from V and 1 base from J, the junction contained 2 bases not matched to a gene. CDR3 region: CASSVGTSGSYEQYF. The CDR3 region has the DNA TGTGCCAGCAGCGTCGGGACTAGCGGTTCCTACGAGCAGTACTTC. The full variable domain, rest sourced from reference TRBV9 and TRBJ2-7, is DSGVTQTPKHLITATGQRVTLRCSPRSGDLSVYWYQQSLDQGLQFLIQYYNGEERAKGNILERFSAQQFPDLHSELNLSSLELGDSALYFCASSVGTSGSYEQYFGPGTRLTVT.

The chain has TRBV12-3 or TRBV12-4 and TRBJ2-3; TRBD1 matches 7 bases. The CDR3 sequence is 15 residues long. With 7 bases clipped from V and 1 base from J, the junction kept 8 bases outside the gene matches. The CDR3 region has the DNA TGTGCCAGCATTTTTGGGGACAGCCGCACAGATACGCAGTATTTT. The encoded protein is CASIFGDSRTDTQYF.

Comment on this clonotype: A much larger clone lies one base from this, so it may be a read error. CDR3 nucleotide sequence: TGTGCCAGCAGCTTACCGCGGGGGGGACGGGGCCCCTCTGGAAACACCATATATTTT. It codes for CASSLPRGGRGPSGNTIYF. J is TRBJ1-3 and V is TRBV11-2; TRBD1 might be the D (5 bases). Trimming removed 2 bases at V and 0 bases at J, with 20 bases between. Germline V gene lookup returns CDR1 SGHAT and CDR2 FQNNGV. The CDR3 loop spans 19 amino acids. Drawing the rest from reference TRBV11-2 and TRBJ1-3, the complete variable domain is EAGVAQSPRYKIIEKRQSVAFWCNPISGHATLYWYQQILGQGPKLLIQFQNNGVVDDSQLPKDRFSAERLKGVDSTLKIQPAKLEDSAVYLCASSLPRGGRGPSGNTIYFGEGSWLTVV.

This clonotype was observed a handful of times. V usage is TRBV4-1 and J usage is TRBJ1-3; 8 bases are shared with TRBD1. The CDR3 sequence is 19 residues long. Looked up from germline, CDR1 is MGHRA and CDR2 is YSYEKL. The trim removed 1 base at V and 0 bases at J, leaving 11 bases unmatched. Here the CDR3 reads CASSQATGQAFSSGNTIYF. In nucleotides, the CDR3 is TGCGCCAGCAGCCAAGCTACGGGACAGGCCTTCTCCTCTGGAAACACCATATATTTT.

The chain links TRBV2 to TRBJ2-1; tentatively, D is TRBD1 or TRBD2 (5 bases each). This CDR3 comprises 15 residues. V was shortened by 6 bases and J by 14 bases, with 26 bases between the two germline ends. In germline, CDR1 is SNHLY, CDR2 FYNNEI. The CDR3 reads CASSPRGDSGGGEFF. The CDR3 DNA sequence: TGTGCCAGCAGCCCCCGAGGAGATAGTGGGGGTGGGGAGTTCTTC. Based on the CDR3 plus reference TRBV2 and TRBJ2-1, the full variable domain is EPEVTQTPSHQVTQMGQEVILRCVPISNHLYFYWYRQILGQKVEFLVSFYNNEISEKSEIFDDQFSVERPDGSNFTLKIRSTKLEDSAMYFCASSPRGDSGGGEFFGPGTRLTVL.

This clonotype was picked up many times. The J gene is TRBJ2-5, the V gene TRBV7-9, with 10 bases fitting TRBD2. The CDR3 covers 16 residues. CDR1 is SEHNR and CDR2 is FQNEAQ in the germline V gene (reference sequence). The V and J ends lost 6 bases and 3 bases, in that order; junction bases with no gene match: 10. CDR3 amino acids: CASRSENGLAEETQYF. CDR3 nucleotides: TGTGCCAGCAGGTCGGAGAATGGACTAGCGGAAGAGACCCAGTACTTC.

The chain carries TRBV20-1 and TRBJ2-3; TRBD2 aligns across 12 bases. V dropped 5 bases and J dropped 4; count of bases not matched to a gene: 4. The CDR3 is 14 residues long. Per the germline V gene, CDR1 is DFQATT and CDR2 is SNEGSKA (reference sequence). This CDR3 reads CSAHLAGGPDTQYF. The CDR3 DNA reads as TGCAGTGCTCACCTAGCGGGGGGGCCAGATACGCAGTATTTT.

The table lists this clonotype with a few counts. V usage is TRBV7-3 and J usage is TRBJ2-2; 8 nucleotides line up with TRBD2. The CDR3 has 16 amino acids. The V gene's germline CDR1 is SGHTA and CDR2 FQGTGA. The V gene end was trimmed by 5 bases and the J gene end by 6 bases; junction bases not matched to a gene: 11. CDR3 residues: CASSEAGTSVPGELFF. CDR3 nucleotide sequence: TGTGCCAGCAGCGAAGCCGGGACTAGTGTTCCCGGGGAGCTGTTTTTT.